Following are 17 T cell receptor beta chains from one sample sequenced in a study of cytomegalovirus exposure and HLA in healthy donors (dated by TCRdb to 2016 to 2017). Libraries were built with the immunoSEQ multiplex PCR assay. For the multiplex PCR, a mixture combining 60 forward primers for TCR Vbeta segments and 13 reverse primers for TCR Jbeta segments was used. As stored in TCRdb, this immuneACCESS dataset retains in-frame rearrangements with V and J assigned. A fraction of the clones does not appear; measured against another copy, unresolved V genes explain less than half of the discrepancy, and the remainder lacks a known reason. In this sample the table shows roughly 230,000 clones, around 90% of which occur a single time. The top ten clonotypes cover 1.7% of the sample. Material for sequencing was PBMCs. The source of these receptors is a girl aged 2 to 9 in good health and CMV-seronegative.

V is TRBV11-1 and J is TRBJ2-7, with a possible D match to TRBD1 (6 bases). Trimming shortened V by 1 base and J by 3 bases, and 7 bases separated the two germline ends. This CDR3 is built from 13 residues. CDR1 is SGHAT and CDR2 is FQDESV in the germline V gene (reference sequence). CDR3 protein: CASSLGQDYEQYF. The CDR3 nucleotides read TGTGCCAGCAGCTTAGGACAGGACTACGAGCAGTACTTC.

This chain connects TRBV12-5 to TRBJ2-7, with no clear D. The germline V gene has CDR1 LGHNT and CDR2 FRNRAP. Deletions cut 1 base from V and 1 base from J, with 5 bases between. The CDR3 has 13 residues. DNA of the CDR3: TGTGCTAGTGGTTTGGAGAGTTCCTACGAGCAGTACTTC. It yields the protein CASGLESSYEQYF.

The genes are TRBV6-1 and TRBJ2-1; TRBD2 matches at 14 bases. V shed 1 base, J shed 6 bases, and the junction held 8 bases outside the gene matches. Germline CDR1 and CDR2: MNHNS and SASEGT. CDR3 length: 18 amino acids. The CDR3 DNA reads as TGTGCCAGCAGTGAAGGACTAGCGGGAGGGCATGCGGGCAATGAGCAGTTCTTC. Translated, it gives CASSEGLAGGHAGNEQFF.

The CDR3 region is CASSLGPPSSYEQYF. CDR3 sequence (DNA): TGTGCCAGCAGCTTGGGCCCCCCCAGCTCCTACGAGCAGTACTTC. The chain combines TRBV7-9 with TRBJ2-7; unclear D gene. This CDR3 contains 15 residues. V dropped 3 bases and J dropped 0 bases, with 12 bases sitting between them. Germline CDR1 is SEHNR and CDR2 is FQNEAQ (reference sequence).

As DNA, the CDR3 is TGTGCCAGCAGTGAGGACAACTCCTACACCTTC. This sequence encodes CASSEDNSYTF. The chain links TRBV6-1 to TRBJ1-2; D is possibly TRBD1 (5 bases). Trimming pared 3 bases from V and 10 bases from J, leaving 9 bases between. The CDR3 is 11 amino acids. Germline V gene data show CDR1 as MNHNS and CDR2 as SASEGT.

This sequence joins TRBV5-4 and TRBJ2-1; 10 nucleotides line up with TRBD2. With V trimmed by 6 bases and J by 8 bases, 11 bases remained unmatched. Germline V lookup: CDR1 SGHNT, CDR2 YYREEE (reference sequence). The CDR3 contains 15 residues. The CDR3 nucleotides are TGTGCCAGCACCGTACCGGGACTAGCGAAGGATGAGCAGTTCTTC. Amino acid sequence: CASTVPGLAKDEQFF.

The chain recombines TRBV5-5 with TRBJ2-7; 7 bases fit TRBD1. Germline CDR1 SGHKS, CDR2 YYEKEE (reference sequence). J lost 2 bases, V lost 0 bases, and 5 bases had no gene match. The CDR3 totals 15 residues. The CDR3 sequence: CASSLDRQGAYEQYF. The DNA of the CDR3 is TGTGCCAGCAGCTTGGACCGACAGGGAGCCTACGAGCAGTACTTC.

The chain combines TRBV4-2 with TRBJ2-6; 8 positions agree with TRBD1. V shed 6 bases and J 10 bases; nucleotides not matched to a gene: 5. Looked up from germline, CDR1 is LGHNA and CDR2 is YNFKEQ. The CDR3 runs 13 residues. The CDR3 region is CASRRTGSNVLTF. As DNA, the CDR3 is TGTGCCAGCAGGAGGACAGGGTCGAACGTCCTGACTTTC.

The CDR3 spells CASSPRGLVQDTQYF. In DNA form, the CDR3 reads TGTGCCAGCAGCCCCCGCGGGTTAGTCCAAGATACGCAGTATTTT. The rearrangement links TRBV9 to TRBJ2-3; tentative D call: TRBD2 (5 bases). The CDR3 consists of 15 residues. Germline values: CDR1 SGDLS, CDR2 YYNGEE. The germline V and J ends were trimmed by 4 bases and 5 bases, with 17 bases remaining between them.

The J gene is TRBJ2-7, the V gene TRBV5-1, with 9 bases matching TRBD1. This CDR3 has 15 amino acids. J gave up 4 bases and V 5 bases, and 10 bases lay outside the gene matches. Germline V gene lookup returns CDR1 SGHRS and CDR2 YFSETQ. CDR3 residues: CASSALGQGMYEQYF. DNA of the CDR3: TGCGCCAGCAGTGCCTTGGGACAGGGAATGTACGAGCAGTACTTC.

The CDR3 DNA follows: TGCGCCAGCAGGTCGACCGGGGCAGGGGGATATGGCTACACCTTC. Encoded protein: CASRSTGAGGYGYTF. The chain joins TRBV10-2 to TRBJ1-2, with 7 bases lining up with TRBD1. This CDR3 is built from 15 residues. Germline trimming cut 6 bases from V and 5 bases from J; bases unmatched to any gene: 12. Germline CDR1 and CDR2: WSHSY and SAAADI.

The rearrangement links TRBV5-1 to TRBJ1-2, with 8 bases that match TRBD1. This CDR3 is built from 16 residues. Looked up from germline, CDR1 is SGHRS and CDR2 is YFSETQ. Losses at the gene ends were 4 bases for V and 7 bases for J; bases not matched to a gene: 15. The DNA for the CDR3 is TGCGCCAGCAGCCCCGGTCAGGGGGCGACGGTCCGTGGCTACACCTTC. This codes for CASSPGQGATVRGYTF.

The gene calls are TRBV4-1 and TRBJ2-3; TRBD2 might be the D (6 bases). Germline V gene lookup returns CDR1 MGHRA and CDR2 YSYEKL. This CDR3 has 15 residues. V shed 4 bases and J shed 1 base, with 12 bases lying between them. CDR3: CASSLVASGTDTQYF. The CDR3 DNA reads TGCGCCAGCAGCCTGGTGGCTAGCGGCACAGATACGCAGTATTTT.

The chain links TRBV1 to TRBJ2-7; no check of the table's D call, TRBD2, against the DNA was made. TRBV1 is noted as a pseudogene. The CDR3 is 15 residues long. The CDR3 sequence: CTSKPGGRESSEQYF. CDR3 DNA sequence: TGCACCAGCAAACCGGGGGGGCGGGAGTCTTCCGAGCAGTACTTC.

The chain combines TRBV4-2 with TRBJ2-7; D remains unclear. V shed 3 bases and J shed 6 bases, with 18 bases lying between them. This CDR3 contains 15 residues. Germline-derived CDR1 and CDR2 are LGHNA and YNFKEQ. CDR3 sequence reads: CASSHLTEPGGEQYF. DNA for the CDR3: TGTGCCAGCAGCCACCTGACGGAGCCCGGCGGCGAGCAGTACTTC.

This chain links TRBV5-4 with TRBJ2-5; 12 bases are a match to TRBD1. Looked up from germline, CDR1 is SGHNT and CDR2 is YYREEE (reference sequence). This CDR3 region has 17 residues. Unmatched junction bases numbered 8, after V lost 0 bases and J lost 5 bases. In DNA form, the CDR3 reads TGTGCCAGCAGCTTGGTGGGACAGGGGGCGAAGGAGGAGACCCAGTACTTC. Protein sequence: CASSLVGQGAKEETQYF.

This clone was seen just once. The chain is built from TRBV11-3 and TRBJ2-5; D perhaps matches TRBD2 (6 bases). Trimming removed 1 base at V and 5 bases at J, with 14 bases between. The CDR3 runs to 15 residues. From germline, CDR1 is SGHNT and CDR2 YENEEA. CDR3 DNA sequence: TGTGCCAGCAGCTTAGGGCGGGCGGAGGGGGAGACCCAGTACTTC. It translates to CASSLGRAEGETQYF.